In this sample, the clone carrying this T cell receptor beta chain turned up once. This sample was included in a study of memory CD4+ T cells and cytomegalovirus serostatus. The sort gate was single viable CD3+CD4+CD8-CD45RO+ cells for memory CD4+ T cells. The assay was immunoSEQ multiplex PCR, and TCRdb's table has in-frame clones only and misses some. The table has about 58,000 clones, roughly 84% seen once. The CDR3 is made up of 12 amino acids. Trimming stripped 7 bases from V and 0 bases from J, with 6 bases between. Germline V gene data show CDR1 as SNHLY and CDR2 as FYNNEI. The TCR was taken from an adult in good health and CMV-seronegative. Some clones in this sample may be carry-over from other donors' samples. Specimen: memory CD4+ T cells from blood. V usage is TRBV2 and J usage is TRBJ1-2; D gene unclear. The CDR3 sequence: CASTVANYGYTF. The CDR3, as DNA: TGTGCCAGCACAGTAGCTAACTATGGCTACACCTTC.